These 16 T cell receptor beta chains were all obtained from the same sample, sequenced in a study of T cell repertoires in cytomegalovirus infection. TCRdb used MiXCR to reprocess the reads, holding one entry per CDR3 protein. The sample carries about 400,000 distinct CDR3 sequences, approximately 18% recorded once. What was sequenced was PBMCs. The receptors derive from a human donor in good health (CMV status not recorded). Some clones in this sample may be carry-over from other donors' samples.

This clonotype showed up many times. The rearrangement links TRBV7-2 to TRBJ2-3; D unresolved. V was pared by 1 base and J by 6 bases, with 17 bases between. The V gene's germline CDR1 is SGHTA and CDR2 FQGNSA. This CDR3 comprises 16 residues. CDR3 loop: CASSLEGPGGGDTQYF. The CDR3 region has the DNA TGTGCCAGCAGCTTAGAAGGGCCAGGTGGCGGTGATACGCAGTATTTT.

V usage is TRBV6-1 and J usage is TRBJ2-7, with TRBD1 identical over 8 bases. Germline assignment: CDR1 MNHNS and CDR2 SASEGT. J was trimmed by 4 bases and V by 6 bases; bases with no gene match: 5. This CDR3 contains 13 residues. The CDR3 here is CASRSTGGYEQYF. As DNA, the CDR3 is TGTGCCAGCAGATCAACAGGGGGGTACGAGCAGTACTTC.

This clonotype occurred a few times. CDR3 in amino acids: CASSLPLDQPQHF. CDR3 coding DNA: TGTGCCAGCAGTTTGCCCTTAGATCAGCCCCAGCATTTT. V and J are TRBV28 and TRBJ1-5; D ambiguous. The CDR3 sequence is 13 residues long. Deletions cut 3 bases from V and 5 bases from J, with 8 bases between. Per the germline V gene, CDR1 is MDHEN and CDR2 is SYDVKM.

The J gene is TRBJ2-5, the V gene TRBV7-2, with 7 bases that match TRBD1. The CDR3 loop spans 15 amino acids. Germline V lookup: CDR1 SGHTA, CDR2 FQGNSA. J was trimmed by 1 base and V by 7 bases; bases with no gene match: 9. This CDR3 reads CASTLRGTAQETQYF. The CDR3 bases are TGTGCCAGCACCCTCCGTGGGACAGCCCAAGAGACCCAGTACTTC.

This clonotype has a count of ten or more. V is TRBV12-3 or TRBV12-4 and J is TRBJ1-2, with 7 bases matching TRBD1. This CDR3 is built from 13 residues. J lost 7 bases, V lost 3 bases, and 5 bases had no gene match. This CDR3 reads CASSLSGGRGYTF. CDR3 DNA: TGTGCCAGCAGTTTGTCAGGGGGTCGTGGCTACACCTTC.

The table lists this clonotype with many counts. V and J are TRBV7-6 and TRBJ2-5; TRBD1 matches 9 bases. With V trimmed by 2 bases and J by 3 bases, 7 bases remained unmatched. Germline assignment: CDR1 SGHVS and CDR2 FNYEAQ. This CDR3 contains 16 residues. CDR3 sequence (DNA): TGTGCCAGCAGCTTAAACCCCGGACAGGGGAAAGAGACCCAGTACTTC. Translation gives CASSLNPGQGKETQYF.

This clonotype showed up just a few times. The chain recombines TRBV2 with TRBJ2-1; tentatively, D is TRBD1 (5 bases). Germline CDR1 SNHLY, CDR2 FYNNEI. This CDR3 spans 16 amino acids. The V and J ends lost 4 bases and 5 bases respectively, with 18 bases between them. CDR3 residues: CASSGVLGQGNNEQFF. The CDR3 DNA is TGTGCCAGCAGTGGGGTTCTAGGGCAGGGAAACAATGAGCAGTTCTTC.

The genes are TRBV5-1 and TRBJ2-3, with D possibly being TRBD1 (6 bases). CDR3 size: 15 residues. CDR1 is SGHRS and CDR2 is YFSETQ in the germline V gene. Deletions cut 7 bases from V and 0 bases from J, with 15 bases between. Here the CDR3 reads CASRPQGPSTDTQYF. The DNA for the CDR3 is TGCGCCAGCCGTCCACAGGGACCTAGCACAGATACGCAGTATTTT.

The table lists this clonotype with a few counts. The V and J genes are TRBV2 and TRBJ1-2; D remains unclear. This CDR3 comprises 15 residues. V was shortened by 7 bases and J by 3 bases, with 18 bases between the two germline ends. Germline CDR1 reads SNHLY; CDR2 reads FYNNEI. The CDR3 sequence is CASTEVGEGYYGYTF. The CDR3 region has the DNA TGTGCCAGCACCGAGGTGGGCGAAGGGTACTATGGCTACACCTTC.

For this clonotype: This may come from a read error, since a much larger clone is one base off. The chain recombines TRBV28 with TRBJ2-3, with TRBD2 as a possible D gene (6 bases). Germline-derived CDR1 and CDR2 are MDHEN and SYDVKM. This CDR3 comprises 16 residues. V shed 5 bases and J shed 3 bases, with 18 bases lying between them. CDR3 nucleotides: TGTGCCAGCAGTCTTCCTCCGGGGGTAGCGACAGATACGCAGTATTTT. Residues: CASSLPPGVATDTQYF.

The rearrangement uses TRBV2 and TRBJ2-5; 8 nucleotides line up with TRBD1. J gave up 2 bases and V 8 bases, and 4 bases lay outside the gene matches. This CDR3 has 13 amino acids. The germline CDR1 and CDR2 sequences are SNHLY and FYNNEI. CDR3 amino acids: CASGQGLQETQYF. The CDR3 coding sequence is TGTGCCAGCGGACAGGGCCTTCAAGAGACCCAGTACTTC.

In its sample, this clonotype was seen many times. This sequence joins TRBV10-3 and TRBJ1-1, with TRBD1 identical over 7 bases. The CDR3 is 12 residues long. CDR1 ENHRY and CDR2 SYGVKD come from the germline V gene. J was trimmed by 4 bases and V by 11 bases; bases with no gene match: 7. The chain's CDR3 is CAVGTETTEAFF. As DNA, the CDR3 is TGTGCCGTCGGGACAGAGACCACTGAAGCTTTCTTT.

Concerning this clonotype itself: This may be a read error: a much more frequent sequence differs by one nucleotide. This sequence joins TRBV7-2 and TRBJ1-2, with D uncertain. V lost 7 bases and J 0 bases, leaving 18 bases between the germline ends. The CDR3 has 16 residues. CDR1 and CDR2 from the germline V gene are SGHTA and FQGNSA. CDR3 amino acids: CASTLLARVANYGYTF. CDR3 nucleotide sequence: TGTGCCAGCACCCTACTGGCCCGGGTAGCTAACTATGGCTACACCTTC.

This clonotype was counted ten times or more. The gene calls are TRBV7-2 and TRBJ1-2, with TRBD1 matching over 7 bases. J gave up 4 bases and V 3 bases, and 5 bases lay outside the gene matches. Germline CDR1 is SGHTA and CDR2 is FQGNSA. This CDR3 has 14 residues. The CDR3 region has the DNA TGTGCCAGCAGCTTCACAGGGGTCTCCTATGGCTACACCTTC. Translation gives CASSFTGVSYGYTF. Complete variable domain (other parts from reference TRBV7-2 and TRBJ1-2): GAGVSQSPSNKVTEKGKDVELRCDPISGHTALYWYRQSLGQGLEFLIYFQGNSAPDKSGLPSDRFSAERTGGSVSTLTIQRTQQEDSAVYLCASSFTGVSYGYTFGSGTRLTVV.

This chain joins TRBV2 and TRBJ1-4, with a tentative D call TRBD1 (5 bases). The germline V gene has CDR1 SNHLY and CDR2 FYNNEI. The V end was cut by 5 bases, the J end by 8 bases, with 15 bases between. CDR3 length equals 14 residues. The CDR3 is CASSRGSTGEKLFF. CDR3 DNA sequence: TGTGCCAGCAGTCGGGGGTCTACGGGGGAAAAACTGTTTTTT.

V and J are TRBV6-1 and TRBJ2-5; D possibly corresponds to TRBD1 (6 bases). V dropped 2 bases and J dropped 0 bases, with 13 bases sitting between them. Germline-derived CDR1 and CDR2 are MNHNS and SASEGT. There are 16 residues in the CDR3. CDR3 in amino acids: CASSERTRGYQETQYF. The CDR3 DNA reads as TGTGCCAGCAGTGAACGGACAAGGGGGTACCAAGAGACCCAGTACTTC.